The 21 T cell receptor beta chains below come from one sample, sequenced in a study of cytotoxic CD8 clonotypes in ibrutinib-treated CLL. The table came from immunoSEQ multiplex PCR; TCRdb's copy has only in-frame clones and leaves some out. The sample includes hundreds of thousands of clones, 67% of them seen just once. The source was PBMCs, collected after 36 months of ibrutinib treatment. Receptor source: a human donor with chronic lymphocytic leukemia.

The chain joins TRBV6-1 to TRBJ1-2; the D gene is possibly TRBD1 (5 bases). V dropped 2 bases and J dropped 8 bases, with 9 bases sitting between them. The CDR3 totals 12 residues. Germline V CDR1 and CDR2: MNHNS, SASEGT. CDR3: CASSEPGEGYTF. As DNA, the CDR3 is TGTGCCAGCAGTGAACCGGGGGAGGGCTACACCTTC.

This chain joins TRBV7-2 and TRBJ2-7; D is undetermined. The CDR3 is 15 residues long. The V end lost 2 bases, the J end lost 2 bases, and 13 bases lay between the germline ends. CDR1 SGHTA and CDR2 FQGNSA come from the germline V gene. The CDR3 is CASSLPARSTYEQYF. DNA of the CDR3: TGTGCCAGCAGCTTACCCGCCCGTTCTACCTACGAGCAGTACTTC.

The chain combines TRBV4-1 with TRBJ2-3; tentative D call: TRBD1 (6 bases). Trimming pared 0 bases from V and 0 bases from J, leaving 13 bases between. This CDR3 has 17 residues. CDR1 and CDR2 from the germline V gene are MGHRA and YSYEKL. In nucleotides, the CDR3 is TGCGCCAGCAGCCAAGATTACACAGGGAGAAGCACAGATACGCAGTATTTT. This translates into CASSQDYTGRSTDTQYF.

This clone appeared once. The chain has TRBV5-6 and TRBJ2-1; D gene unclear. Trimming removed 0 bases at V and 8 bases at J, with 12 bases between. This CDR3 has 14 residues. Germline assignment: CDR1 SGHDT and CDR2 YYEEEE. The CDR3 region has the DNA TGTGCCAGCAGCTTGGACGGAGATGTCGATGAGCAGTTCTTC. This translates into CASSLDGDVDEQFF. The full variable domain, rest sourced from reference TRBV5-6 and TRBJ2-1, is DAGVTQSPTHLIKTRGQQVTLRCSPKSGHDTVSWYQQALGQGPQFIFQYYEEEERQRGNFPDRFSGHQFPNYSSELNVNALLLGDSALYLCASSLDGDVDEQFFGPGTRLTVL.

This chain connects TRBV6-6 to TRBJ2-7; 7 bases are a match to TRBD1. The V gene's germline CDR1 is MNHNY and CDR2 SVGAGI (reference sequence). The V and J ends lost 4 bases and 3 bases, in that order; junction bases with no gene match: 3. The CDR3 spans 13 residues. Here the CDR3 DNA reads TGTGCCAGCAGTTGGGACAGATTCTACGAGCAGTACTTC. Protein: CASSWDRFYEQYF.

V and J are TRBV7-8 and TRBJ2-3, with a possible D match to TRBD2 (5 bases). Germline loops: CDR1 SGHVS, CDR2 FQNEAQ. The CDR3 extends over 12 amino acids. Trimming took 5 bases from V and 4 from J, leaving 7 bases between them. The DNA of the CDR3 is TGTGCCAGCAGCCCGGGGTCAGATACGCAGTATTTT. This sequence encodes CASSPGSDTQYF.

The chain is built from TRBV4-1 and TRBJ2-3; 9 bases match TRBD1. The CDR3 runs to 17 residues. V lost 1 base and J lost 1; bases outside the gene matches: 6. CDR1 and CDR2 (germline): MGHRA, YSYEKL. The CDR3: CASSQGPGTGRTDTQYF. CDR3 sequence (DNA): TGCGCCAGCAGCCAAGGACCCGGGACAGGGCGCACAGATACGCAGTATTTT.

Points on this clone: The same CDR3 also results from other DNA sequences found in this sample. The chain uses TRBV5-1 and TRBJ2-5; D is ambiguous. This CDR3 spans 13 amino acids. Trimming stripped 0 bases from V and 2 bases from J, with 5 bases between. In germline, CDR1 is SGHRS, CDR2 YFSETQ. CDR3 nucleotide sequence: TGCGCCAGCAGCTTGGAGGGTCAAGAGACCCAGTACTTC. Its protein product is CASSLEGQETQYF.

This clone was observed a few times. The chain has TRBV20-1 and TRBJ1-2, with no clear D. The germline V gene encodes CDR1 DFQATT and CDR2 SNEGSKA (reference sequence). V lost 3 bases to trimming and J lost 3 bases, with 2 bases between them. The CDR3 is 10 amino acids. CDR3 coding DNA: TGCAGTGCTAGGGACTATGGCTACACCTTC. This codes for CSARDYGYTF.

The V call is TRBV5-4, the J call TRBJ2-3; D ambiguous. This CDR3 has 13 residues. V was clipped by 4 bases and J by 3 bases, with 9 bases between them. Per the germline V gene, CDR1 is SGHNT and CDR2 is YYREEE (reference sequence). In DNA, the CDR3 is TGTGCCAGCAGCGCGGACCCGACAGATACGCAGTATTTT. Its translation is CASSADPTDTQYF.

CDR3 coding DNA: TGTGCCAGCAGCACGGGACTGAACAATGAGCAGTTCTTC. Translation gives CASSTGLNNEQFF. The V call is TRBV5-6, the J call TRBJ2-1, with D tentatively TRBD2 (6 bases). CDR1 is SGHDT, CDR2 YYEEEE, per germline. The CDR3 has 13 residues. V lost 4 bases to trimming and J lost 5 bases, with 10 bases between them.

This clone was found a few times. CDR3 sequence reads: CASSTIGTGYGNTGELFF. In DNA form, the CDR3 reads TGTGCCAGCAGTACTATCGGGACAGGGTATGGGAACACCGGGGAGCTGTTTTTT. The chain combines TRBV27 with TRBJ2-2; 9 bases map to TRBD1. After removal of 5 bases from V and 1 base from J, the junction contained 11 bases not matched to a gene. This CDR3 has 18 residues. Germline CDR1 MNHEY, CDR2 SMNVEV (reference sequence).

This clone has a handful of counts. The J gene is TRBJ2-7, the V gene TRBV19; D may correspond to TRBD1 or TRBD2 (5 bases each). V lost 4 bases to trimming and J lost 2 bases, with 9 bases between them. Germline-derived CDR1 and CDR2 are LNHDA and SQIVND (reference sequence). The CDR3 length is 13 residues. The CDR3 protein is CASSSPGPYEQYF. The CDR3 nucleotides read TGTGCCAGTAGTAGCCCGGGACCCTACGAGCAGTACTTC.

This chain uses TRBV29-1 with TRBJ1-1, with D maybe TRBD1 (6 bases). This CDR3 spans 13 amino acids. The germline CDR1 and CDR2 sequences are SQVTM and ANQGSEA. Trimming stripped 7 bases from V and 6 bases from J, with 18 bases between. This chain's CDR3 is CSATTGLDAEAFF. In DNA, the CDR3 is TGCAGCGCGACCACAGGGCTAGACGCTGAAGCTTTCTTT.

V is TRBV5-6 and J is TRBJ2-5; no clear D gene. The germline CDR1 and CDR2 sequences are SGHDT and YYEEEE. This CDR3 contains 11 residues. Trimming cost V 4 bases and J 7 bases, with 8 bases left between them. For the CDR3, the DNA is TGTGCCAGCAGCGGCACGGGGACCCAGTACTTC. It codes for CASSGTGTQYF.

This clone has a handful of counts. The chain employs TRBV9 and TRBJ1-4; D perhaps matches TRBD1 (6 bases). The germline V gene encodes CDR1 SGDLS and CDR2 YYNGEE. The CDR3 contains 15 residues. The germline V and J ends were trimmed by 4 bases and 5 bases, with 15 bases remaining between them. CDR3 protein: CASSFRTGKNEKLFF. CDR3 DNA sequence: TGTGCCAGCAGCTTTCGAACAGGGAAGAATGAAAAACTGTTTTTT.

CDR3 loop: CASRLGSTEAFF. The CDR3 coding sequence is TGTGCCAGTAGGTTGGGTTCGACTGAAGCTTTCTTT. The chain recombines TRBV19 with TRBJ1-1; D call uncertain. In germline, CDR1 is LNHDA, CDR2 SQIVND (reference sequence). The V gene lost 6 bases and the J gene lost 5 bases, with 10 bases spanning the gap. The CDR3 loop spans 12 amino acids.

This sequence joins TRBV7-2 and TRBJ1-2; D perhaps matches TRBD1 (6 bases). The germline V gene has CDR1 SGHTA and CDR2 FQGNSA. Trimming took off 10 bases at V and 3 bases at J, with 21 bases between the two ends. CDR3 size: 15 residues. The CDR3 reads CATQDLTRGHYGYTF. The CDR3 nucleotides read TGTGCCACCCAGGACCTGACCCGGGGGCACTATGGCTACACCTTC.

The V and J genes are TRBV27 and TRBJ2-3; tentative D call: TRBD1 (6 bases). This CDR3 contains 14 residues. In germline, CDR1 is MNHEY, CDR2 SMNVEV (reference sequence). Trimming removed 3 bases from V and 2 bases from J, with 9 bases in between. The CDR3 nucleotides read TGTGCCAGCAGTTTCTGGGGGCACACAGATACGCAGTATTTT. Protein sequence: CASSFWGHTDTQYF.

The chain couples TRBV9 to TRBJ2-3, with D tentatively TRBD1 (6 bases). Germline V gene lookup returns CDR1 SGDLS and CDR2 YYNGEE. Trimming removed 0 bases at V and 2 bases at J, with 10 bases between. The CDR3 totals 15 residues. The CDR3 DNA reads TGTGCCAGCAGCGTAGCAGGGGTACACACAGATACGCAGTATTTT. It translates to CASSVAGVHTDTQYF.

V usage is TRBV10-3 and J usage is TRBJ2-1; 11 positions agree with TRBD2. V was pared by 7 bases and J by 10 bases, with 12 bases of the junction left unmatched. From germline, CDR1 is ENHRY and CDR2 SYGVKD. The CDR3 is 15 amino acids. CDR3 sequence reads: CAITSGRPQGDEQFF. The CDR3 DNA reads TGTGCCATCACTAGCGGGAGGCCCCAGGGCGACGAGCAGTTCTTC.